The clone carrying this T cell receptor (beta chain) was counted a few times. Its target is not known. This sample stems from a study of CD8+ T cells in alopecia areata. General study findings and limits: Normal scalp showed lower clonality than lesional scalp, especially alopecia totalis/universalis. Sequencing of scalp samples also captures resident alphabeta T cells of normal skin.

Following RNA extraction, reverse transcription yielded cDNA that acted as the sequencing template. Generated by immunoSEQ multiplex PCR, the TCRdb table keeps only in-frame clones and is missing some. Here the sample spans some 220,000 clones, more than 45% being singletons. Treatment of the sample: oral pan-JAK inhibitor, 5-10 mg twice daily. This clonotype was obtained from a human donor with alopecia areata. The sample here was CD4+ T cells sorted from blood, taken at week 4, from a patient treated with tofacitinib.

CDR3 region: CASSVQDAYEQYF. The DNA for the CDR3 is TGTGCCAGCAGCGTACAGGATGCCTACGAGCAGTACTTC. J is TRBJ2-7 and V is TRBV9; no definite D call. The CDR3 runs 13 residues. Germline assignment: CDR1 SGDLS and CDR2 YYNGEE. Trimming removed 1 base at V and 2 bases at J, with 7 bases between.